The text below deals with one T cell receptor (beta chain). Generated by immunoSEQ multiplex PCR, the TCRdb table keeps only in-frame clones and is missing some. The table lists roughly 80,000 clones, nearly 96% of them singletons. This sample is part of a study of technical replicates of blood from a few donors. In germline, CDR1 is DFQATT, CDR2 SNEGSKA (reference sequence). V was cut by 3 bases and J by 3 bases, with 3 bases left in between. The CDR3 sequence is 10 residues long. The chain joins TRBV20-1 to TRBJ2-7; no clear D. The source of this sequence is a human donor in good health. The sample was T cells isolated from PBMCs. The chain's CDR3 is CSASGYEQYF. The DNA of the CDR3 is TGCAGTGCTAGCGGCTACGAGCAGTACTTC.